What follows describes a single T cell receptor (beta chain). What it recognizes is unknown. The sample belongs to a study of cytomegalovirus exposure and HLA in healthy donors. Study-wide background: Approximately 80 million unique TCRs, all from HLA-typed donors, were included in an early release of the data.

The PCR had 60 Vbeta and 13 Jbeta primers. Only in-frame clones appear in the TCRdb table, and some are missing; sequencing was by immunoSEQ multiplex PCR. This sample has 150,000 or so clones, with roughly 10% found just once. Study-level points and caveats: Fewer N-insertions (relative to the approximately 670-donor mean) were reportedly seen in an Asian-associated ancestry cluster in a later analysis. The study carried out a later analysis of TCR beta sequences. It associated 15,000 to 20,000 of them with specific HLA alleles at a false discovery rate of 0.05. The only immune exposure information that was available was CMV serostatus.

The sample taken for sequencing was PBMCs. The TCR comes from a man aged 45 to 65 in good health and CMV-seronegative.

The CDR3 loop is CAGGTSSRTDTQYF. For the CDR3, the DNA is TGTGCCGGCGGGACTAGCTCTCGCACAGATACGCAGTATTTT. The V call is TRBV2, the J call TRBJ2-3; 9 nucleotides align to TRBD2. CDR1 SNHLY and CDR2 FYNNEI come from the germline V gene. V trimming: 11 bases; J trimming: 1 base; junction bases outside the gene matches: 7. The CDR3 runs 14 residues.